The clone carrying this TCR beta chain was detected a few times. Antigen specificity is unknown. The record originates from a study of beta chain features in type 1 diabetes. The wider study: The study found patients and healthy donors alike in age, gender and cell yields. Study-wide results and caveats: For type 1 diabetes patients, VDJ junctions showed fewer insertions and more deletions. Moderately but significantly shorter TCRB CDR3s were found in Type 1 diabetes patients in all four CD4+ subsets.

The length of the CDR3 is 15 residues. The V gene's germline CDR1 is KGHSH and CDR2 LQKENI. V dropped 3 bases and J dropped 5 bases, with 13 bases sitting between them. As every portion of the isolated RNA was reverse transcribed, the sequencing read expressed TCRB transcripts. Assay: immunoSEQ multiplex PCR; the TCRdb copy retains only in-frame clones and omits some. The table includes 150,000 to 190,000 clones, about a tenth detected once. The purity of all sorted populations exceeded 95%. The specimen sequenced was central memory CD4+ T cells from blood. V is TRBV18 and J is TRBJ1-4; tentative D call: TRBD1 (5 bases). This receptor was identified in a man aged 30 to 45 with type 1 diabetes. The CDR3 here is CASSPGTGANEKLFF. In DNA, the CDR3 is TGTGCCAGCTCACCCGGGACGGGAGCAAATGAAAAACTGTTTTTT.